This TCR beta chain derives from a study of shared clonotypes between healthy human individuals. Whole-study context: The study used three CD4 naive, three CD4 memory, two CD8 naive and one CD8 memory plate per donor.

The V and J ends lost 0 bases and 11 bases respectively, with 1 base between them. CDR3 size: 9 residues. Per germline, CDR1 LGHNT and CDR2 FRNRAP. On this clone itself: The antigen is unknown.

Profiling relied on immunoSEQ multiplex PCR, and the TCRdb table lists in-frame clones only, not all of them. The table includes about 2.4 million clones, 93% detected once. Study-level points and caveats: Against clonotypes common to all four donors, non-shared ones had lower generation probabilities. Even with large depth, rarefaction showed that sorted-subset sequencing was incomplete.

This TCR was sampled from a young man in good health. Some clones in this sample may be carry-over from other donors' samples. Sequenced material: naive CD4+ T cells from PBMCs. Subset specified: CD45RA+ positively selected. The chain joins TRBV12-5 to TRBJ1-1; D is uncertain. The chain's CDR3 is CASGLVAFF. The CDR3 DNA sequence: TGTGCTAGTGGTTTGGTTGCTTTCTTT.